Detailed here is one T cell receptor beta chain. Antigen specificity is unknown. Per the germline V gene, CDR1 is MNHEY and CDR2 is SVGAGI. The CDR3 consists of 13 residues. The V and J ends lost 7 bases and 8 bases, in that order; junction bases with no gene match: 6. TCRdb keeps only in-frame clones here, not all; method: immunoSEQ multiplex PCR. This table holds over 100,000 clones, around 89% found once. These data are taken from a study of cytomegalovirus exposure and HLA in healthy donors. Points from the study as a whole: Both high specificity and high sensitivity reportedly marked the classifier's diagnosis of cytomegalovirus status. Most TCR sequences proved rare, with some public TCRs found in many donors.

Material: PBMCs. The sequence came from a young woman in good health and CMV-seropositive. The chain links TRBV6-5 to TRBJ1-2; 11 nucleotides match TRBD1. This CDR3 reads CASTRTGGWGYTF. The CDR3 DNA sequence: TGTGCCAGCACCCGGACAGGGGGCTGGGGCTACACCTTC.